This entry describes one T cell receptor beta chain. Its antigen is unidentified. This entry is derived from a study of CD4 T cells in relation to SARS-CoV-2 and coronaviruses. Looking at the study overall: Controls used an HIV-1 Nef peptide pool or no peptide.

Before the COVID-19 pandemic, during about 2011-2019, CD4+ T cells were taken from unexposed donors. The cells were cultured for 9 to 11 days before CD4+ T cells were isolated. Some clones are missing from TCRdb's copy, which holds only in-frame ones; the method was immunoSEQ multiplex PCR. Of 15,000 to 20,000 clones in the sample, approximately 75% were seen once. CDR3 size: 16 residues. The germline V gene encodes CDR1 MGHRA and CDR2 YSYEKL. V shed 1 base and J shed 8 bases, with 20 bases lying between them. This TCR was recovered from a human donor in good health. The rearrangement links TRBV4-1 to TRBJ1-1; D may be TRBD1 (5 bases). The material sequenced was CD4+ T cells from PBMCs, cultured in vitro. For the CDR3, the DNA is TGCGCCAGCAGCCAAGGTCCCGGGACGACTAGGGACGAAGCTTTCTTT. Translation: CASSQGPGTTRDEAFF.